This TCR beta chain came from a study of shared clonotypes between healthy human individuals. Study outcomes and limitations: Unshared clonotypes carried lower generation probabilities than those common to all four donors.

Naivety among CD8 cells was defined by CD45RO negativity and positive CCR7 selection, thereby excluding terminally differentiated effector memory CD45RA+ cells. In this sample, this clone turned up once. Its specificity is not known. The V gene end was trimmed by 6 bases and the J gene end by 3 bases; junction bases not matched to a gene: 6. Germline V gene sequence: CDR1 MGHRA, CDR2 YSYEKL. The CDR3 totals 14 residues. TCRdb's copy holds only in-frame clones and misses some; the assay was immunoSEQ multiplex PCR. The sample yields about 2 million clones, about 95% seen once. The rearrangement links TRBV4-1 to TRBJ1-1; 8 positions agree with TRBD1. This sequence originates from a man aged 18 to 29 in good health. Sequenced material: naive CD8+ T cells sorted from blood. The chain's CDR3 is CASRNRGVDTEAFF. CDR3 nucleotides: TGCGCCAGCAGGAACAGGGGGGTAGACACTGAAGCTTTCTTT.